This entry lists 22 T cell receptor beta chains sequenced from one sample in a study of tissue T cells after allogeneic stem cell transplantation. Time point of the sample: mouse harvest day 14 after allogeneic transplant. Each mouse received 10^7 T-cell-depleted marrow cells plus 10^6 splenic CD5+ T cells by tail vein. The table came from immunoSEQ multiplex PCR; TCRdb's copy has only in-frame clones and leaves some out. The sample holds more than 6,000 clones; approximately 37% are singletons and the top ten take 5% to 7%. Sequenced: skin. The receptors originated from a female BALB/c mouse given C57BL/6 T cells with graft-versus-host disease after an allogeneic hematopoietic cell transplant.

For this clone: Gene names and germline refer to mouse. Read sequence stops 1 residue before the CDR3 end, and the germline J gene provides the missing end. This chain connects TRBV12-1 to TRBJ2-1; 9 bases agree with TRBD2. The germline V gene encodes CDR1 SGHSN and CDR2 HYEKVE. V dropped 0 bases and J dropped 1; count of bases not matched to a gene: 3. This CDR3 region has 16 residues. The CDR3 sequence is CASSLAWGGNYAEQFF. Incomplete CDR3 DNA: TGTGCCAGCTCTCTCGCCTGGGGGGGGAACTATGCTGAGCAGTTC.

This clone qualifies as medium-sized. The genes are named according to mouse. Read coverage stops 1 residue before the CDR3 terminus; the germline J gene supplies the remainder. The chain combines TRBV26 with TRBJ2-7, with D tentatively TRBD1 or TRBD2 (5 bases each). The germline gives CDR1 KGHPV, CDR2 FQNQEV (reference sequence). The CDR3 contains 11 residues. The V and J ends lost 5 bases and 7 bases respectively, with 9 bases between them. The CDR3 region is CASSWRGEQYF. CDR3 DNA, as far as it was read: TGTGCCAGCAGTTGGAGGGGCGAACAGTAC.

A remark on this clone: Gene names are mouse gene names. The read terminates 1 residue ahead of where the CDR3 ends, so the germline J gene completes it. This chain joins TRBV29 and TRBJ2-5; 7 nucleotides align to TRBD1. CDR3 size: 12 residues. The junction had 2 bases not matched to a gene; V was cut back by 6 bases and J by 5 bases. Germline CDR1 and CDR2: MSHET and SYDVDS. The sequenced part of the CDR3 DNA is TGTGCTAGCAGCAGGGGGTTAGACACCCAGTAC. Encoded protein: CASSRGLDTQY. The CDR3 in full is CASSRGLDTQYF. The full variable domain, rest sourced from reference TRBV29 and TRBJ2-5, is DMKVTQMPRYLIKRMGENVLLECGQDMSHETMYWYRQDPGLGLQLIYISYDVDSNSEGDIPKGYRVSRKKREHFSLILDSAKTNQTSVYFCASSRGLDTQYFGPGTRLLVL.

Judged by abundance, this clone is medium-sized. The gene symbols are mouse symbols. The read stops 1 residue short of the end of the CDR3; the missing end is completed from the germline J gene. This rearrangement joins TRBV2 to TRBJ2-1; 8 bases align to TRBD2. Germline CDR1 and CDR2: LGHNA and YSYQKL. The ends lost 0 bases at V and 3 bases at J; junction bases unmatched: 1. The CDR3 runs to 15 residues. Partial CDR3 DNA: TGTGCCAGCAGCCAAGAAGGGACTGGCTATGCTGAGCAGTTC. It translates to CASSQEGTGYAEQF. The whole CDR3 region reads CASSQEGTGYAEQFF.

Comment on this clone: The gene names here belong to mouse. The read falls 1 residue short of the CDR3 end, and the missing part is taken from the germline J gene. The chain links TRBV3 to TRBJ2-7; D could derive from TRBD1 or TRBD2 (5 bases each). Trimming left V 0 bases short and J 0 bases short, with 9 bases between. The length of the CDR3 is 15 residues. CDR1 and CDR2 from the germline V gene are SNHLY and FYNGKV (reference sequence). The CDR3 sequence is CASSLALGGSYEQYF. The covered CDR3 bases are TGTGCCAGCAGCTTAGCGCTCGGGGGCTCCTATGAACAGTAC.

This clone was seen a few times. The genes and germline here are from mouse. The missing CDR3 end, 1 residue past where the read stops, is filled in from the germline J gene. The rearrangement uses TRBV3 and TRBJ1-1, with D perhaps matching TRBD1 (5 bases). CDR3 length: 13 residues. Germline assignment: CDR1 SNHLY and CDR2 FYNGKV (reference sequence). Trimming left V 5 bases short and J 0 bases short, with 7 bases between. CDR3 bases read: TGTGCCAGCAGCCGGACAACAAACACAGAAGTCTTC. Its protein product is CASSRTTNTEVF. The full-length CDR3 reads as CASSRTTNTEVFF.

This clone has more than one count but fewer than ten. All gene names here are mouse names. With the read ending 1 residue before the CDR3 end, the germline J gene is used to fill in that end. The chain joins TRBV16 to TRBJ1-2; D gene ambiguous. The germline V gene has CDR1 SGHSA and CDR2 FRNQAP. The V and J ends lost 1 base and 4 bases respectively, with 4 bases between them. This CDR3 is 12 amino acids long. The part of the CDR3 DNA that was read is TGTGCAAGCAGCTTAGGAGGCTCCGACTACACC. Its translation: CASSLGGSDYT. Given in full, the CDR3 is CASSLGGSDYTF.

A remark on this clone: Each gene name is a mouse one. Sequencing ends 1 residue short of the CDR3 end; the germline J gene provides the rest. This chain connects TRBV13-3 to TRBJ2-7, with 14 nucleotides matching TRBD2. This CDR3 is built from 14 residues. Germline V lookup: CDR1 NNHDY, CDR2 SYVADS. V lost 5 bases to trimming and J lost 7 bases; unmatched junction nucleotides: 5. The CDR3 sequence is CASSPWDWGGEQYF. Incomplete CDR3 DNA: TGTGCCAGCAGCCCATGGGACTGGGGGGGCGAACAGTAC.

Turning to this clone: Mouse gene names and germline throughout. Read data end 1 residue before the CDR3 end; the end is taken from the germline J gene. The rearrangement links TRBV20 to TRBJ2-2; D is ambiguous. CDR3 length: 15 amino acids. V shed 0 bases and J shed 13 bases, with 21 bases lying between them. The germline gives CDR1 GFQATS, CDR2 STVNSAI. The CDR3 loop reads CGARDPGNSGNTLYF. The DNA read from the CDR3 is TGTGGTGCTAGGGATCCCGGAAATTCTGGAAATACGCTCTAC.

Remarks on this clone: The gene names here belong to mouse. The read stops 1 residue short of the end of the CDR3; the missing end is completed from the germline J gene. The chain couples TRBV13-1 to TRBJ2-7; D possibly corresponds to TRBD2 (7 bases). The CDR3 is 11 residues long. V dropped 5 bases and J dropped 5 bases, with 8 bases sitting between them. The germline V gene encodes CDR1 NSHNY and CDR2 SYGAGN. The sequenced part of the CDR3 DNA is TGTGCCAGCAGGGGGGGCGATGAACAGTAC. This translates into CASRGGDEQY. The entire CDR3 is CASRGGDEQYF.

This clone was recorded a few times. The gene names given are mouse names. The read halts 1 residue ahead of the CDR3 end, with the missing end drawn from the germline J gene. The chain combines TRBV23 with TRBJ1-4; the table's TRBD1 call for D was not verified on the DNA. Per germline, CDR1 KGHTA and CDR2 FQNQQP. The CDR3 length is 14 residues. The CDR3 spells CSSSQSVSNERLFF. CDR3 DNA, as far as it was read: TGCTCCAGCAGTCAATCAGTTTCCAACGAAAGATTATTT. The full variable domain, completed using reference TRBV23 and TRBJ1-4, is DAAVTQKPRYLIKMKGQEAEMKCIPEKGHTAVFWYQQKQSKELKFLIYFQNQQPLDQIDMVKERFSAVCPSSSLCSLGIRTCEAEDSALYLCSSSQSVSNERLFFGHGTKLSVL.

Comments on this clone: Genes and germline come from the mouse. The read terminates 1 residue ahead of where the CDR3 ends, so the germline J gene completes it. This chain links TRBV26 with TRBJ2-3; 8 nucleotides agree with TRBD2. The germline gives CDR1 KGHPV, CDR2 FQNQEV (reference sequence). This CDR3 region has 15 residues. V lost 4 bases and J lost 0; bases outside the gene matches: 3. The part of the CDR3 DNA that was read is TGTGCCAGCAGTCCACACTGGGGGAGTGCAGAAACGCTGTAT. Translating gives CASSPHWGSAETLY. The whole CDR3 reads CASSPHWGSAETLYF.

Of note for this clone: Gene names follow the mouse nomenclature. The observed sequence ends 1 residue before the CDR3 terminus, with the missing tail filled in from the germline J gene. The V and J genes are TRBV5 and TRBJ2-4; D remains unclear. Trimming removed 0 bases from V and 0 bases from J, with 4 bases in between. Germline V gene sequence: CDR1 LGHNA, CDR2 YNLKQL (reference sequence). CDR3 length equals 14 residues. CDR3 in amino acids: CASSQDYSQNTLYF. The CDR3 bases that were read are TGTGCCAGCAGCCAAGATTATAGTCAAAACACCTTGTAC.

In regard to this clone: Mouse germline and gene names are used. Read sequence stops 1 residue before the CDR3 end, and the germline J gene provides the missing end. This chain links TRBV26 with TRBJ2-5, with D perhaps assigned TRBD1 or TRBD2 (5 bases each). CDR1 and CDR2 from the germline V gene are KGHPV and FQNQEV (reference sequence). V was pared by 2 bases and J by 6 bases, with 9 bases between. The CDR3 consists of 13 residues. The CDR3 sequence is CASSLRGADTQYF. The CDR3 DNA, read in part, is TGTGCCAGCAGTCTGAGGGGCGCGGACACCCAGTAC.

This clone appeared a few times. Mouse gene names and germline throughout. The DNA ends 1 residue before the CDR3 does, and the rest of the CDR3 is filled in from the germline J gene. This chain connects TRBV5 to TRBJ2-3, with D perhaps TRBD2 (7 bases). This CDR3 is 16 amino acids long. Germline V gene sequence: CDR1 LGHNA, CDR2 YNLKQL (reference sequence). V was pared by 0 bases and J by 0 bases, with 10 bases between. The CDR3 bases that were read are TGTGCCAGCAGCCAAGATTGGGGGGCTAGTGCAGAAACGCTGTAT. This translates into CASSQDWGASAETLY. The CDR3 in full is CASSQDWGASAETLYF.

This clone has just one count. Gene names refer to mouse genes. The read terminates 1 residue ahead of where the CDR3 ends, so the germline J gene completes it. Other DNA sequences in this specimen translate into the identical CDR3. This chain connects TRBV26 to TRBJ2-7; 7 bases are a match to TRBD1. J was trimmed by 0 bases and V by 6 bases; bases with no gene match: 2. Germline V gene data show CDR1 as KGHPV and CDR2 as FQNQEV (reference sequence). The CDR3 sequence is 13 residues long. The part of the CDR3 DNA that was read is TGTGCCAGCAGCAGGGGGAGCTCCTATGAACAGTAC. Its translation: CASSRGSSYEQY. The whole CDR3 protein is CASSRGSSYEQYF.

Concerning this clone: Germline and genes here are mouse. The read comes to an end 1 residue before the CDR3 does, leaving the germline J gene to fill in the end. V gene TRBV16 combines with J gene TRBJ2-5; no clear D gene. Trimming pared 1 base from V and 6 bases from J, leaving 8 bases between. Germline V CDR1 and CDR2: SGHSA, FRNQAP. This CDR3 spans 13 amino acids. The CDR3 bases that were read are TGTGCAAGCAGCTTAGGGGGTTCGGACACCCAGTAC. It encodes CASSLGGSDTQY. The full CDR3 protein reads CASSLGGSDTQYF.

Turning to this clone: These gene names are mouse names. The read finishes 1 residue shy of the CDR3 end, and the germline J gene is used to complete it. The chain combines TRBV13-1 with TRBJ2-5, with D possibly being TRBD1 (6 bases). Deletions cut 2 bases from V and 4 bases from J, with 11 bases between. This CDR3 contains 14 residues. The germline V gene has CDR1 NSHNY and CDR2 SYGAGN. CDR3 in amino acids: CASSEGRGKDTQYF. The part of the CDR3 DNA that was read is TGTGCCAGCAGTGAAGGCAGGGGAAAAGACACCCAGTAC.

Regarding this clone: Gene names are mouse gene names. The read terminates 1 residue before the CDR3 end, so the remaining end is supplied by the germline J gene. The V gene is TRBV16, the J gene TRBJ1-1; D is undetermined. The V gene's germline CDR1 is SGHSA and CDR2 FRNQAP. This CDR3 spans 13 amino acids. Trimming stripped 0 bases from V and 3 bases from J, with 5 bases between. The CDR3 is CASSLDPDTEVFF. CDR3 DNA, as far as it was read: TGTGCAAGCAGCTTAGATCCTGACACAGAAGTCTTC.

Concerning this clone: Each gene name is a mouse one. The sequenced fragment ends 1 residue before the CDR3 boundary, so the rest is inferred from the germline J gene. The chain uses TRBV26 and TRBJ2-5; no clear D gene. The CDR3 extends over 13 amino acids. Germline CDR1 KGHPV, CDR2 FQNQEV (reference sequence). Between the trimmed V and J ends, which lost 2 bases and 6 bases, there was a span of 9 bases. This CDR3 reads CASSLMGGDTQYF. CDR3 DNA (partial): TGTGCCAGCAGTCTGATGGGTGGGGACACCCAGTAC.

About this clone: Mouse names are used for the genes. The read comes to an end 1 residue before the CDR3 does, leaving the germline J gene to fill in the end. The rearrangement links TRBV23 to TRBJ2-2; the D call in the table, TRBD1, was not verified against the DNA. Germline V gene lookup returns CDR1 KGHTA and CDR2 FQNQQP. The CDR3 is 14 amino acids. CDR3 region: CSSSQGRNTGQLYF. The DNA read from the CDR3 is TGCTCCAGCAGTCAAGGCAGGAACACCGGGCAGCTCTAC.

Notes on this clone: Germline and genes here are mouse. The read gets to within 1 residue of the CDR3 end, and the germline J gene fills in the rest. The chain couples TRBV24 to TRBJ2-7; 11 nucleotides line up with TRBD1. CDR3 length equals 15 residues. V was clipped by 1 base and J by 4 bases; unmatched bases: 3. Germline V gene data show CDR1 as KGHTA and CDR2 as FRNEEI. This chain's CDR3 is CASSLSGTGGYEQYF. The CDR3 DNA, read in part, is TGTGCCAGCAGTCTGTCAGGGACAGGGGGGTATGAACAGTAC.